Given below is one T cell receptor beta chain in context. CDR1 is LGHNA and CDR2 is YSLEER in the germline V gene. The CDR3 is made up of 15 amino acids. Trimming cost V 4 bases and J 4 bases, with 13 bases left between them. This specimen comes from a study of T cell changes during pregnancy in multiple sclerosis. Only in-frame clones appear in the TCRdb table, and some are missing; sequencing was by immunoSEQ multiplex PCR. The sample lists about 24,000 clones; 70% to 90% were seen once. This receptor was obtained from a female donor in good health, enrolled as a control in a pregnancy study. The sequencing here drew on CD8+ T cells from peripheral blood mononuclear cells, taken in the first trimester of pregnancy. This sequence joins TRBV4-3 and TRBJ2-2; D ambiguous. The CDR3 DNA follows: TGCGCCAGCAGCCCTTCGGGTTTAGGCACCGGGGAGCTGTTTTTT. Protein sequence: CASSPSGLGTGELFF.